Presented here are 20 T cell receptor beta chains from one specimen sequenced in a study of blood T cell repertoires in COVID-19. TCRdb's table, derived via immunoSEQ multiplex PCR, lists solely in-frame clones and lacks some. The data show over 200,000 clones, more than 70% seen once. The specimen was peripheral blood. These receptors were taken from a woman aged 55 to 70 with acute or convalescent COVID-19.

This clone showed up just once. The V gene is TRBV30, the J gene TRBJ1-3; D remains unclear. Germline CDR1 reads GTSNPN; CDR2 reads SVGIG (reference sequence). The CDR3 sequence is 16 residues long. Trimming pared 4 bases from V and 4 bases from J, leaving 20 bases between. CDR3 DNA: TGTGCCTGGAATGCCGCCGTTTCTAGGAGAGGAAACACCATATATTTT. Protein sequence: CAWNAAVSRRGNTIYF.

The J gene is TRBJ2-5, the V gene TRBV6-5; D may be TRBD2 (6 bases). The CDR3 runs to 16 residues. V lost 2 bases and J lost 7, with 20 bases in between. The germline V gene has CDR1 MNHEY and CDR2 SVGAGI. The CDR3 is CASSYDSGSVSATQYF. The DNA for the CDR3 is TGTGCCAGCAGTTACGACAGCGGGTCGGTGTCTGCGACCCAGTACTTC.

This rearrangement joins TRBV30 to TRBJ1-3; TRBD1 might be the D (6 bases). The ends were cut back, 5 bases at V and 0 bases at J, with 11 bases in the middle. Germline V gene sequence: CDR1 GTSNPN, CDR2 SVGIG (reference sequence). CDR3 length: 14 residues. The CDR3 region is CAWGTGRSGNTIYF. CDR3 coding DNA: TGTGCCTGGGGAACAGGGCGCTCTGGAAACACCATATATTTT.

V and J are TRBV25-1 and TRBJ1-2, with D perhaps matching TRBD1 (6 bases). The germline gives CDR1 MGHDK, CDR2 SYGVNS. The CDR3 totals 14 residues. The V end lost 4 bases, the J end lost 7 bases, and 16 bases lay between the germline ends. This CDR3 is CASSAGGHLVGYTF. The CDR3 nucleotides are TGTGCCAGCAGTGCGGGGGGACACTTGGTTGGCTACACCTTC.

J is TRBJ1-6 and V is TRBV18, with D possibly being TRBD1 (6 bases). Trimming left V 3 bases short and J 10 bases short, with 16 bases between. Germline-derived CDR1 and CDR2 are KGHSH and LQKENI. The CDR3 is 15 residues long. The CDR3 bases are TGTGCCAGCTCACCTCCCGGGAGGGGGGACTCACCCCTCCACTTT. Amino acid sequence: CASSPPGRGDSPLHF.

CDR3 nucleotides: TGTGCCAGCAGTTCACTAGCTTCCTACGAGCAGTACTTC. Its translation: CASSSLASYEQYF. The chain uses TRBV28 and TRBJ2-7; perhaps TRBD2 as D (6 bases). CDR3 length equals 13 residues. Germline lookup yields CDR1 MDHEN and CDR2 SYDVKM. The V end was cut by 4 bases, the J end by 1 base, with 8 bases between.

The rearrangement uses TRBV11-2 and TRBJ1-2, with D hard to call. CDR1 SGHAT and CDR2 FQNNGV come from the germline V gene. The length of the CDR3 is 14 residues. Trimming pared 3 bases from V and 0 bases from J, leaving 8 bases between. As DNA, the CDR3 is TGTGCCAGCAGCTTGACGACTTCTAACTATGGCTACACCTTC. This sequence encodes CASSLTTSNYGYTF. Full variable domain (remainder filled in from reference TRBV11-2 and TRBJ1-2): EAGVAQSPRYKIIEKRQSVAFWCNPISGHATLYWYQQILGQGPKLLIQFQNNGVVDDSQLPKDRFSAERLKGVDSTLKIQPAKLEDSAVYLCASSLTTSNYGYTFGSGTRLTVV.

V gene TRBV30 combines with J gene TRBJ1-2; possible D gene TRBD1, 6 bases. V was cut by 4 bases and J by 2 bases, with 14 bases left in between. CDR1 is GTSNPN and CDR2 is SVGIG in the germline V gene (reference sequence). The CDR3 is 14 residues long. The CDR3 is CAWTHLRGNYGYTF. The CDR3 DNA reads TGTGCCTGGACACACCTGAGGGGGAACTATGGCTACACCTTC.

The rearrangement links TRBV10-3 to TRBJ2-3; possibly TRBD2 for D (6 bases). There are 11 residues in the CDR3. Trimming left V 5 bases short and J 6 bases short, with 6 bases between. Germline CDR1 reads ENHRY; CDR2 reads SYGVKD. DNA of the CDR3: TGTGCCATCAGTCGGGAGGATACGCAGTATTTT. Protein: CAISREDTQYF.

The chain recombines TRBV6-5 with TRBJ2-7, with TRBD1 matching over 10 bases. Germline V CDR1 and CDR2: MNHEY, SVGAGI. This CDR3 spans 15 amino acids. The V gene end was trimmed by 8 bases and the J gene end by 2 bases; junction bases not matched to a gene: 9. This CDR3 reads CASGPGQGFAYEQYF. CDR3 sequence (DNA): TGTGCCAGCGGCCCGGGACAGGGGTTCGCCTACGAGCAGTACTTC.

J is TRBJ1-2 and V is TRBV2; 7 bases map to TRBD1. Looked up from germline, CDR1 is SNHLY and CDR2 is FYNNEI. With V trimmed by 6 bases and J by 8 bases, 12 bases remained unmatched. The CDR3 contains 14 residues. The CDR3 coding sequence is TGTGCCAGCAGGCAGGGACAGACTCTATGGGGCTACACCTTC. Encoded protein: CASRQGQTLWGYTF.

The genes are TRBV5-1 and TRBJ1-1, with 8 positions matching TRBD1. Unmatched junction bases numbered 11, after V lost 5 bases and J lost 5 bases. The CDR3 is 15 residues long. The V gene's germline CDR1 is SGHRS and CDR2 YFSETQ. DNA of the CDR3: TGCGCCAGCAGTTACCCCCGACAGGGGAAGACTGAAGCTTTCTTT. This sequence encodes CASSYPRQGKTEAFF.

The rearrangement joins TRBV19 to TRBJ1-3; TRBD1 might be the D (5 bases). The CDR3 sequence is 14 residues long. V was cut by 3 bases and J by 0 bases, with 6 bases left in between. Looked up from germline, CDR1 is LNHDA and CDR2 is SQIVND (reference sequence). The CDR3 region is CASSIDSSGNTIYF. CDR3 DNA: TGTGCCAGTAGTATCGACAGCTCTGGAAACACCATATATTTT.

The chain employs TRBV6-2 or TRBV6-3 and TRBJ2-7; 9 bases are a match to TRBD2. V shed 1 base and J 0 bases; nucleotides not matched to a gene: 7. Per the germline V gene, CDR1 is MNHEY and CDR2 is SVGEGT. This CDR3 is built from 17 residues. DNA for the CDR3: TGTGCCAGCAGTTACTATGTAGCGGGAGCCGCCTCCTACGAGCAGTACTTC. Its translation: CASSYYVAGAASYEQYF.

This rearrangement joins TRBV5-3 to TRBJ2-7; D is undetermined. TRBV5-3 is treated as an ORF (open reading frame) with a function not yet certain. The CDR3 loop spans 15 amino acids. V was pared by 3 bases and J by 2 bases, with 15 bases between. The CDR3 DNA reads as TGTGCCAGAAGCTGGTTGGCCCACAGACCCTACGAGCAGTACTTC. This translates into CARSWLAHRPYEQYF.

The chain has TRBV18 and TRBJ2-3; TRBD2 might be the D (5 bases). Germline loops: CDR1 KGHSH, CDR2 LQKENI. V was trimmed by 3 bases and J by 8 bases, leaving 12 bases between them. The CDR3 spans 13 residues. The CDR3, as DNA: TGTGCCAGCTCACCCCCTAACGAGGGTACGCAGTATTTT. It is translated as CASSPPNEGTQYF.

This chain links TRBV5-6 with TRBJ1-4; 11 bases fit TRBD1. The V gene's germline CDR1 is SGHDT and CDR2 YYEEEE. This CDR3 comprises 17 residues. J lost 8 bases, V lost 4 bases, and 13 bases had no gene match. The CDR3 sequence: CASSPNGGQGAREKLFF. The CDR3 DNA sequence: TGTGCCAGCAGCCCTAATGGCGGACAGGGGGCGAGAGAAAAACTGTTTTTT.

This sequence joins TRBV18 and TRBJ2-7, with a tentative D call TRBD1 (6 bases). CDR1 and CDR2 (germline): KGHSH, LQKENI. V gave up 1 base and J gave up 5 bases, with 6 bases separating them. This CDR3 spans 12 amino acids. The CDR3 nucleotides are TGTGCCAGCTCACCACAGGGGGACGAGCAGTACTTC. Translation: CASSPQGDEQYF. The variable domain in full, with the rest retrieved from reference TRBV18 and TRBJ2-7, is NAGVMQNPRHLVRRRGQEARLRCSPMKGHSHVYWYRQLPEEGLKFMVYLQKENIIDESGMPKERFSAEFPKEGPSILRIQQVVRGDSAAYFCASSPQGDEQYFGPGTRLTVT.

This chain uses TRBV5-4 with TRBJ2-7, with D maybe TRBD1 (6 bases). The CDR3 runs to 13 residues. Germline CDR1 is SGHNT and CDR2 is YYREEE (reference sequence). V shed 1 base and J shed 4 bases, with 9 bases lying between them. CDR3 protein: CASSLPQGYEQYF. CDR3 DNA sequence: TGTGCCAGCAGCTTGCCCCAGGGGTACGAGCAGTACTTC.

The genes are TRBV9 and TRBJ1-1, with 8 bases matching TRBD1. The CDR3 extends over 14 amino acids. V lost 3 bases to trimming and J lost 6 bases; unmatched junction nucleotides: 7. Germline lookup yields CDR1 SGDLS and CDR2 YYNGEE. CDR3 residues: CASSAVDRGAEAFF. DNA of the CDR3: TGTGCCAGCAGCGCCGTTGACAGGGGAGCTGAAGCTTTCTTT.